The T cell receptor beta chain described here comes from a study of cytomegalovirus exposure and HLA in healthy donors. Study findings and constraints: In an earlier analysis, most TCR beta V segments were productive about 87% or about 30% of the time. The study recorded about 160 TCR beta chains that were cytomegalovirus-associated. The later analysis indicated that the majority of CMV-associated TCR beta chains appeared HLA-restricted.

CDR3 length: 15 amino acids. CDR1 is SGHRS, CDR2 YFSETQ, per germline. Trimming removed 1 base at V and 1 base at J, with 9 bases between. The PCR used 60 Vbeta and 13 Jbeta primers. Assay: immunoSEQ multiplex PCR; the TCRdb copy retains only in-frame clones and omits some. In the table there are 85,000 to 95,000 clones, 63% of which are singletons. In its sample, this clone was seen a few times. What it recognizes is unknown. What was sequenced was PBMCs. The gene calls are TRBV5-1 and TRBJ2-4, with a tentative D call TRBD2 (5 bases). The clonotype originates from a woman aged 25 to 39 in good health and CMV-seronegative. This CDR3 reads CASSLTTGAKNIQYF. DNA for the CDR3: TGCGCCAGCAGCTTGACAACGGGGGCCAAAAACATTCAGTACTTC.